These T cell receptor beta chains were read from a single sample in a study of cytomegalovirus exposure and HLA in healthy donors. The table came from immunoSEQ multiplex PCR; TCRdb's copy has only in-frame clones and leaves some out. Of about 180,000 clones in the sample, roughly three quarters are singletons; the top ten hold less than 2.5%. Specimen: PBMCs. These receptor sequences come from a woman in her 30s in good health and CMV-seropositive. The CDR3 runs from the conserved cysteine through the conserved F or W. A D gene is named only where the DNA matches it firmly. Some rows mark clone size as missing; the rest say once, few, many or name a class of expanded clone.

D gene,clone size,J gene,V gene,CDR3 DNA,CDR3 protein
-,-,TRBJ2-3,TRBV7-2,TGTGCCAGCAGCTTACTAAGCTTCTCAGATACGCAGTATTTT,CASSLLSFSDTQYF
-,-,TRBJ2-5,TRBV6-5,TGTGCCAGCAGTGACTCACAGGGCAGGGAGACCCAGTACTTC,CASSDSQGRETQYF
-,-,TRBJ2-3,TRBV5-1,TGCGCCAGCAGCCCGGGACAAAGCACAGATACGCAGTATTTT,CASSPGQSTDTQYF
TRBD1,-,TRBJ1-5,TRBV27,TGTGCCAGCAGTTTCGTAGGGGGCTGGCAGCCCCAGCATTTT,CASSFVGGWQPQHF
TRBD2,-,TRBJ2-3,TRBV9,TGTGCCAGCAGCCCCCGCGGGGGGACTAGCACAGATACGCAGTATTTT,CASSPRGGTSTDTQYF
-,-,TRBJ1-6,TRBV7-2,TGTGCCAGCAGCTTAGGGGCTGGCAGGGGAGAATCACCCCTCCACTTT,CASSLGAGRGESPLHF
-,once,TRBJ2-2,TRBV7-2,TGTGCCAGCAGCTCCAGGGGTGCGAACACCGGGGAGCTGTTTTTT,CASSSRGANTGELFF
-,-,TRBJ2-1,TRBV4-3,TGCGCCAGCAGCCAAGGAGGGGCGGGGGAGCAGTTCTTC,CASSQGGAGEQFF
TRBD1,-,TRBJ1-2,TRBV30,TGTGCCTACCACCGGGACAGGTCATCCAACTATGGCTACACCTTC,CAYHRDRSSNYGYTF
TRBD1,-,TRBJ1-3,TRBV11-2,TGTGCCAGCAGCTTAGGGGACAGCTCTGGAAACACCATATATTTT,CASSLGDSSGNTIYF
-,-,TRBJ1-5,TRBV6-5,TGTGCCAGCACCCAGGGGCGCAATCAGCCCCAGCATTTT,CASTQGRNQPQHF
TRBD1,-,TRBJ2-7,TRBV29-1,TGCAGCGTCAGAAGGACAGGAGGCAGCTCCTACGAGCAGTACTTC,CSVRRTGGSSYEQYF
TRBD1,-,TRBJ2-7,TRBV27,TGTGCCAGCAGTCCGGGACAGGGGGTTTACGAGCAGTACTTC,CASSPGQGVYEQYF
-,-,TRBJ2-1,TRBV7-2,TGTGCTAGCAGCTTTATTAGCGCGAACAATGAGCAGTTCTTC,CASSFISANNEQFF
TRBD2,-,TRBJ2-1,TRBV7-2,TGTGCCAGCAGCTTAGACAGCGGGGGGGCCTGGGGCAATGAGCAGTTCTTC,CASSLDSGGAWGNEQFF
-,-,TRBJ2-7,TRBV7-7,TGTGCCAGCAGCTACCGTCAGGGCTACGAGCAGTACTTC,CASSYRQGYEQYF
-,-,TRBJ2-4,TRBV28,TGTGCCAGCAGTTTATTTCCAGGGGTTGCCAAAAACAGTCAGTACTTC,CASSLFPGVAKNSQYF
-,-,TRBJ1-1,TRBV9,TGTGCCAGCAACCCCGTAGCGAACACTGAAGCTTTCTTT,CASNPVANTEAFF
-,-,TRBJ2-1,TRBV6-1,TGTGCCAGCAGTGAGACAAGGCTCCGAATCCTTACCTACAATGAGCAGTTCTTC,CASSETRLRILTYNEQFF
TRBD2,-,TRBJ2-1,TRBV6-5,TGTGCCAGCAGTCCCCGACTAGCGGGGGGGAATGAGCAGTTCTTC,CASSPRLAGGNEQFF
TRBD1,-,TRBJ1-5,TRBV7-6,TGTGCCAGCAGCTTGGGACAGGATAGCAATCAGCCCCAGCATTTT,CASSLGQDSNQPQHF
TRBD1,-,TRBJ1-1,TRBV9,TGTGCCAGCAGCCCCAAGGACAGGGGGCTAGGCTGGAACACTGAAGCTTTCTTT,CASSPKDRGLGWNTEAFF
-,-,TRBJ1-3,TRBV11-3,TGTGCCAGCAGCTGGGAGGGGGGGCGCCGTCCTGGAAACACCATATATTTT,CASSWEGGRRPGNTIYF
-,-,TRBJ2-3,TRBV27,TGTGCCAGCAGCCTCAGGGTTTCTAGCACAGATACGCAGTATTTT,CASSLRVSSTDTQYF
-,few,TRBJ2-7,TRBV4-2,TGTGCCAGCAGCCATGACCCCGGGACTGCCTACGAGCAGTACTTC,CASSHDPGTAYEQYF
TRBD1,once,TRBJ1-2,TRBV11-2,TGTGCCAGCAGCCCCCGGGGGACAGGGATAGTATATGGCTACACCTTC,CASSPRGTGIVYGYTF
-,-,TRBJ1-2,TRBV18,TGTGCCAGCTCACCAGGCGGGGACCTAAACTATGGCTACACCTTC,CASSPGGDLNYGYTF
-,once,TRBJ1-2,TRBV28,TGTGCCAGCAGTCCGGGAGGGGCCACTAACTATGGCTACACCTTC,CASSPGGATNYGYTF
-,-,TRBJ2-1,TRBV27,TGTGCCAGCAGTTCGGTAGCGGCCCGCTTTTACAATGAGCAGTTCTTC,CASSSVAARFYNEQFF
TRBD1,few,TRBJ1-5,TRBV19,TGTGCCAGTAGGCGGACAGGCGAAAGCAATCAGCCCCAGCATTTT,CASRRTGESNQPQHF
-,-,TRBJ1-2,TRBV4-1,TGCGCCAGCAGCCAAGACAGGGACTATGGCTACACCTTC,CASSQDRDYGYTF